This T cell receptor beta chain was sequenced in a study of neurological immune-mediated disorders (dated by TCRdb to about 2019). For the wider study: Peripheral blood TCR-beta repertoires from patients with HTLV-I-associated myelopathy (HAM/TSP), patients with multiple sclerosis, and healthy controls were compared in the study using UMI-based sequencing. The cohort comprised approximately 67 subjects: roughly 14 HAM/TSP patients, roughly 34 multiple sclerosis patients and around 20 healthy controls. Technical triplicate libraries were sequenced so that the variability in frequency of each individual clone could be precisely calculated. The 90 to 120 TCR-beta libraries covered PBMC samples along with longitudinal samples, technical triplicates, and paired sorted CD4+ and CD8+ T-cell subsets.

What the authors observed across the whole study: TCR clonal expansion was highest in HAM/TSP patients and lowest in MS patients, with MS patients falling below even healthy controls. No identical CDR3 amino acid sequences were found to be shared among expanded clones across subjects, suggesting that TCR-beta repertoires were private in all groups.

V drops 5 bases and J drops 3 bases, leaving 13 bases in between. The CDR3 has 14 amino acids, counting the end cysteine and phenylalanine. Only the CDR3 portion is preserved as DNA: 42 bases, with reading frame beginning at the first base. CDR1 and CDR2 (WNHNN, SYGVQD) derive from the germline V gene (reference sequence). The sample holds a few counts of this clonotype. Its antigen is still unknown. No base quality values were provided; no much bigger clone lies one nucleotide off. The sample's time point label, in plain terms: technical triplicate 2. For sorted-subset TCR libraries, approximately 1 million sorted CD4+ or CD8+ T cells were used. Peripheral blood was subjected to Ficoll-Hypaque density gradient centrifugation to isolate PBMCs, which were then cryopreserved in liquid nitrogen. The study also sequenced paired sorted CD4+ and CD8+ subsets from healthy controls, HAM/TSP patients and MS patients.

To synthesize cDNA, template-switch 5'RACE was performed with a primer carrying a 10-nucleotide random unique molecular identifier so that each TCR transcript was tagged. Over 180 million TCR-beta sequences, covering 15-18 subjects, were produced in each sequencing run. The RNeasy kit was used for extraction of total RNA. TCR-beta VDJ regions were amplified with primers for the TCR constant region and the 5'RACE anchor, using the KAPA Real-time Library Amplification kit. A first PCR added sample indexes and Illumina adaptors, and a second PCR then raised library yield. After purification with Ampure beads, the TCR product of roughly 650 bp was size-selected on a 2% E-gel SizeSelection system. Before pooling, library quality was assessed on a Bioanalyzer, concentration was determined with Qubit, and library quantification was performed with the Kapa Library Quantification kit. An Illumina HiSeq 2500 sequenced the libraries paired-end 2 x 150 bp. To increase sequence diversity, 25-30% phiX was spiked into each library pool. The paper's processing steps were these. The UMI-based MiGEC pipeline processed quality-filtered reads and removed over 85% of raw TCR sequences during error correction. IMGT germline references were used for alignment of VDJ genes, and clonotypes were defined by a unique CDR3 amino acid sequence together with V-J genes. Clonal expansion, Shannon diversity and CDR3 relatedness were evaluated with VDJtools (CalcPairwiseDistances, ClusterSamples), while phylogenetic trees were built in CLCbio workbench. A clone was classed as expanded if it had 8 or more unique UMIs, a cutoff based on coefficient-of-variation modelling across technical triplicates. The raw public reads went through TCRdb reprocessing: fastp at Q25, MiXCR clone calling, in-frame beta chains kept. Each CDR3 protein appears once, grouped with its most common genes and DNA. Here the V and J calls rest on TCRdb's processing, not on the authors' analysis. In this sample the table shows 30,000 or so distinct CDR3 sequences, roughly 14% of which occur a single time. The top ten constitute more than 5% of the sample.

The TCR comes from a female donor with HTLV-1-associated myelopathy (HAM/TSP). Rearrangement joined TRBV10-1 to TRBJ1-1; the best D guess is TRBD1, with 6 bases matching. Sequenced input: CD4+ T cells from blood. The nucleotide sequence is TGCGCCAGCAGTATGACCGGACAGTACACTGAAGCTTTCTTT. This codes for CASSMTGQYTEAFF.